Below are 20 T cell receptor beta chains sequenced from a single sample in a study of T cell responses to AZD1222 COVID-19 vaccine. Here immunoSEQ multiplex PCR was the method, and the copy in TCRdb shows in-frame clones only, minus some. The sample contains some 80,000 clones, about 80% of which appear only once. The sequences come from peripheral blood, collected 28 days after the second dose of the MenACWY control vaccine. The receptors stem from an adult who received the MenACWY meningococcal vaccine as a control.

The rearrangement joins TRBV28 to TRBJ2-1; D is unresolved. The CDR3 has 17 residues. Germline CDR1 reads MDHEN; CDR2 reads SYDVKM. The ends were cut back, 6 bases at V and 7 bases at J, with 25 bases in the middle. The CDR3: CASSSFSISVAGNEQFF. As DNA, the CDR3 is TGTGCCAGCAGCTCCTTTAGTATTTCCGTGGCCGGGAATGAGCAGTTCTTC.

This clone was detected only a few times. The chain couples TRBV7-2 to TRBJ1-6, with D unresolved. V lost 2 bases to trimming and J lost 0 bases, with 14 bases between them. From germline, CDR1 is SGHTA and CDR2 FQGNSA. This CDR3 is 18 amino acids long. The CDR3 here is CASSLSFGPSSYNSPLHF. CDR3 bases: TGTGCCAGCAGCTTATCGTTTGGGCCGAGCTCCTATAATTCACCCCTCCACTTT.

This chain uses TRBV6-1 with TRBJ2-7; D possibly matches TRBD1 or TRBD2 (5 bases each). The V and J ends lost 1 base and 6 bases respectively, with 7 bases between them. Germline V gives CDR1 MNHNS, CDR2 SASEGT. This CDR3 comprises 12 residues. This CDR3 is CASSEGGVEQYF. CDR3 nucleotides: TGTGCCAGCAGTGAAGGAGGGGTCGAGCAGTACTTC.

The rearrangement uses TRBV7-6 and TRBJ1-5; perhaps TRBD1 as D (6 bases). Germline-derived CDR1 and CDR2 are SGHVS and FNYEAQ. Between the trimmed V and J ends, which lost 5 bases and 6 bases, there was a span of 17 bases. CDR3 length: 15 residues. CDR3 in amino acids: CASSLGQGLGQPQHF. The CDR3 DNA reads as TGTGCCAGCAGCCTGGGGCAGGGGTTGGGTCAGCCCCAGCATTTT.

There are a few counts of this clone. In nucleotides, the CDR3 is TGTGCCAGCAGCCAGGGACAGGGTACCCGGCCCCTCCACTTT. This encodes CASSQGQGTRPLHF. The V gene is TRBV28, the J gene TRBJ1-6; 9 bases line up with TRBD1. V was clipped by 6 bases and J by 13 bases; unmatched bases: 10. The germline CDR1 and CDR2 sequences are MDHEN and SYDVKM. The CDR3 sequence is 14 residues long.

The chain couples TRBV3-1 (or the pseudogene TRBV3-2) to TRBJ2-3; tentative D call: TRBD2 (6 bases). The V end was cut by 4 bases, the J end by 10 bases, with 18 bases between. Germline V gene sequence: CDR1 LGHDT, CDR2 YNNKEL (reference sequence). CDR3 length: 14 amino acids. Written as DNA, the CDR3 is TGTGCCAGCAGCCGCGGGGAAGTTTCGGAGGCGCAGTATTTT. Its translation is CASSRGEVSEAQYF.

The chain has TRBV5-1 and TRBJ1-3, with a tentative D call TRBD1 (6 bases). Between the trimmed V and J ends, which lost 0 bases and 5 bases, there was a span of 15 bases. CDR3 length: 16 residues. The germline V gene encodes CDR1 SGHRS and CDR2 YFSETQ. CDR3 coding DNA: TGCGCCAGCAGCTTGGAGTCGGGACAAAGAAGAAACACCATATATTTT. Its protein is CASSLESGQRRNTIYF.

The CDR3 here is CASSRDPNRGHSGNTIYF. The DNA of the CDR3 is TGTGCCAGCAGCCGGGACCCAAATAGAGGGCACTCTGGAAACACCATATATTTT. The chain carries TRBV5-6 and TRBJ1-3; a possible D gene is TRBD1 (5 bases). The germline CDR1 and CDR2 sequences are SGHDT and YYEEEE. With 4 bases removed from V and 0 bases from J, the gap between germline ends came to 20 bases. The CDR3 has 18 residues.

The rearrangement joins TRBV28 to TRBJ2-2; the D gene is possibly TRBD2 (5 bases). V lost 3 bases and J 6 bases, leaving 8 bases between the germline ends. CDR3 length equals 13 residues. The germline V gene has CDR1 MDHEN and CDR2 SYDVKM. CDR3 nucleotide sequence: TGTGCCAGCAGTTTGCGGGCGGCCGGGGAGCTGTTTTTT. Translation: CASSLRAAGELFF.

The CDR3 sequence is CASSRTGTDAYEQYF. CDR3 sequence (DNA): TGTGCCAGTAGTAGGACCGGGACAGATGCCTACGAGCAGTACTTC. The chain recombines TRBV19 with TRBJ2-7, with 7 positions matching TRBD1. V gave up 4 bases and J gave up 2 bases; unmatched junction bases: 8. CDR3 size: 15 residues. Germline values: CDR1 LNHDA, CDR2 SQIVND (reference sequence).

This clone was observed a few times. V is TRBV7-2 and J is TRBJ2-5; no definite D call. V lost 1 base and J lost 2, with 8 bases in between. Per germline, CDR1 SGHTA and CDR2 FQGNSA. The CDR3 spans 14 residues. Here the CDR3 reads CASSLGAPQETQYF. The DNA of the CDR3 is TGTGCCAGCAGCTTAGGGGCCCCTCAAGAGACCCAGTACTTC. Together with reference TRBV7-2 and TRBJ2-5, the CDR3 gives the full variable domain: GAGVSQSPSNKVTEKGKDVELRCDPISGHTALYWYRQSLGQGLEFLIYFQGNSAPDKSGLPSDRFSAERTGGSVSTLTIQRTQQEDSAVYLCASSLGAPQETQYFGPGTRLLVL.

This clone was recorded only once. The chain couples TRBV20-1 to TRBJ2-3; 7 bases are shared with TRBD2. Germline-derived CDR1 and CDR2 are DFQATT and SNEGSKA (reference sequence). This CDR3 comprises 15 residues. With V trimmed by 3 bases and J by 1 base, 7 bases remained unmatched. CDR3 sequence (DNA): TGCAGTGCTAGTACTAGCGACCAAGGCACAGATACGCAGTATTTT. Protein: CSASTSDQGTDTQYF.

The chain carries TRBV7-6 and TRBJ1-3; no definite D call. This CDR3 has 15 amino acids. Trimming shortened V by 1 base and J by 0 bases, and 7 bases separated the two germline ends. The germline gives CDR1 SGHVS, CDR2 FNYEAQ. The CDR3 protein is CASSLGLDSGNTIYF. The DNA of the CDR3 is TGTGCCAGCAGCTTAGGACTCGACTCTGGAAACACCATATATTTT.

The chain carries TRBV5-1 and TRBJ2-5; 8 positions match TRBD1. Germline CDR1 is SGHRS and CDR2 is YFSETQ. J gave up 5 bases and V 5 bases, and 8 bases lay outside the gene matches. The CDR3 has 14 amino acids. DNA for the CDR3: TGCGCCAGCAGTTATGGACAGGGCTTGGAGACCCAGTACTTC. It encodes CASSYGQGLETQYF.

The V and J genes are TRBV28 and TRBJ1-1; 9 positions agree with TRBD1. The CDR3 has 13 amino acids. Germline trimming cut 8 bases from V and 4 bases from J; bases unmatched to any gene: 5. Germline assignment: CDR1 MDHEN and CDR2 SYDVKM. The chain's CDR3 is CASLKDRGTEAFF. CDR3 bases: TGTGCCAGCCTCAAGGACAGGGGCACTGAAGCTTTCTTT.

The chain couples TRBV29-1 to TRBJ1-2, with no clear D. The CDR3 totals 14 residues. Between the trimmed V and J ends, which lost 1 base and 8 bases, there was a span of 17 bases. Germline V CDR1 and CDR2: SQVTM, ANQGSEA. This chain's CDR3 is CSVEGGEGLKGYTF. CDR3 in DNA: TGCAGCGTTGAAGGAGGAGAGGGTTTAAAAGGCTACACCTTC.

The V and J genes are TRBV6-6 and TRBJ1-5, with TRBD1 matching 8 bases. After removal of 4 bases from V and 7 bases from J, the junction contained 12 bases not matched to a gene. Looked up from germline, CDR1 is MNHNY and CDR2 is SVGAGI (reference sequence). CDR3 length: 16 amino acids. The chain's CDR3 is CASSSRGQGLGQPQHF. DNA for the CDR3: TGTGCCAGCAGTTCCCGAGGACAGGGTCTTGGGCAGCCCCAGCATTTT.

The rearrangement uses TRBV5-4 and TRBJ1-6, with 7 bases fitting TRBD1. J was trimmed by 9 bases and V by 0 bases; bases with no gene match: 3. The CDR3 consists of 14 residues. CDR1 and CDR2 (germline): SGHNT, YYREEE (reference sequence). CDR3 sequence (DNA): TGTGCCAGCAGCTTGGACAGGGGCGCTTCACCCCTCCACTTT. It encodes CASSLDRGASPLHF.

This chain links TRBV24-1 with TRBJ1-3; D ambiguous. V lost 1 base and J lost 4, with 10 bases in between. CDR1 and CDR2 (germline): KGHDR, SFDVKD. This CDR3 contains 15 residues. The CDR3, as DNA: TGTGCCACCAGTGATTTTTTGGCAGACGGAAACACCATATATTTT. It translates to CATSDFLADGNTIYF.

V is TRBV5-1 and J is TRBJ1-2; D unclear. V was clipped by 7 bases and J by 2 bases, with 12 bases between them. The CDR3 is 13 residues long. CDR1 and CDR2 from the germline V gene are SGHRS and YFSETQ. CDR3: CASAENTNYGYTF. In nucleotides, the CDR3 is TGCGCCAGCGCCGAAAATACCAACTATGGCTACACCTTC.